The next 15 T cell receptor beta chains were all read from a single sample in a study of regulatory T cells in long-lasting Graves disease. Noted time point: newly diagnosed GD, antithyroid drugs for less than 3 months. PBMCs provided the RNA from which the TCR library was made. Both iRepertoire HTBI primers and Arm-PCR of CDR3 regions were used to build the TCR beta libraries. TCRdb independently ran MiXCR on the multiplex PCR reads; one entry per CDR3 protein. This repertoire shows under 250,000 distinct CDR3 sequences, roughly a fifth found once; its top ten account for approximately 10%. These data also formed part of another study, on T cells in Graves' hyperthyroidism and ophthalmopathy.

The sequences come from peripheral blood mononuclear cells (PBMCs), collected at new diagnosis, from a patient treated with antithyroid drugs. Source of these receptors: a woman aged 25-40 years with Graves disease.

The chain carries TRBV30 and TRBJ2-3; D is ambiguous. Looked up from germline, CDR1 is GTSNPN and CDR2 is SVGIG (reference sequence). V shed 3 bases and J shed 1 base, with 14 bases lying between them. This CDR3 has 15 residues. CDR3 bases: TGTGCCTGGAGCGGACCGAAGACCCGCACAGATACGCAGTATTTT. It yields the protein CAWSGPKTRTDTQYF.

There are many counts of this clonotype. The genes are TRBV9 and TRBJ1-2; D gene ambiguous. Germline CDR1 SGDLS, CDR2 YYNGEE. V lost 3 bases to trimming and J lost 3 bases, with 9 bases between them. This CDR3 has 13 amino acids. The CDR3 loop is CASSADADYGYTF. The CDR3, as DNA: TGTGCCAGCAGCGCGGACGCAGACTATGGCTACACCTTC.

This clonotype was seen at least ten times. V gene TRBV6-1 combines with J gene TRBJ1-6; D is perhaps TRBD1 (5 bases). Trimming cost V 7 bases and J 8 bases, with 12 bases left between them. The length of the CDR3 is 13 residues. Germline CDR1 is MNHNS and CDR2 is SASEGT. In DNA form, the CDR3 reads TGTGCCAGCAAGAGGGGTCATGATTCACCCCTCCACTTT. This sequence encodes CASKRGHDSPLHF.

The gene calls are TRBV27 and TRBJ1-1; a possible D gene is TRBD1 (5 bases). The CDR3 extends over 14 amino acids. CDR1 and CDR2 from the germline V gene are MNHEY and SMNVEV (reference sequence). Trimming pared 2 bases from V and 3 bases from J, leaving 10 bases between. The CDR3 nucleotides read TGTGCCAGCAGTTTAGTAGGCAGGGACACTGAAGCTTTCTTT. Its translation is CASSLVGRDTEAFF.

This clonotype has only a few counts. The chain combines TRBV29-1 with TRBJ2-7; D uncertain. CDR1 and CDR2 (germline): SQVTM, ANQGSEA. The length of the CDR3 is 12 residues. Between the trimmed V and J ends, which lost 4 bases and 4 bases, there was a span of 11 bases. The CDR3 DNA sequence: TGCAGCGTTGGCCAGACACTATACGAGCAGTACTTC. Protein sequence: CSVGQTLYEQYF.

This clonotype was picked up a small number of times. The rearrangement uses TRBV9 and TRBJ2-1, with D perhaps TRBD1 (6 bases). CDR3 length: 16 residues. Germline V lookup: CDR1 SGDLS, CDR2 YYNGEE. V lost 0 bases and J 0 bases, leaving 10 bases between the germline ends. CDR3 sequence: CASSVVGDTSYNEQFF. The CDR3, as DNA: TGTGCCAGCAGCGTAGTTGGGGACACCTCCTACAATGAGCAGTTCTTC.

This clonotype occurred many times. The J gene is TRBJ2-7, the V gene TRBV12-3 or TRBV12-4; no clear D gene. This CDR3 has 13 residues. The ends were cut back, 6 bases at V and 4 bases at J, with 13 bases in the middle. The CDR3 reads CASSPLSWYEQYF. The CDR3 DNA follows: TGTGCCAGCAGCCCCCTCTCCTGGTACGAGCAGTACTTC.

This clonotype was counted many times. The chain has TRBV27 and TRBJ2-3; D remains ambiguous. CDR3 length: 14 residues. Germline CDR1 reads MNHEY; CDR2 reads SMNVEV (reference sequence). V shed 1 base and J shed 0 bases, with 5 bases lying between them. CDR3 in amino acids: CASSLLGSTDTQYF. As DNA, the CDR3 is TGTGCCAGCAGTTTATTGGGGAGCACAGATACGCAGTATTTT.

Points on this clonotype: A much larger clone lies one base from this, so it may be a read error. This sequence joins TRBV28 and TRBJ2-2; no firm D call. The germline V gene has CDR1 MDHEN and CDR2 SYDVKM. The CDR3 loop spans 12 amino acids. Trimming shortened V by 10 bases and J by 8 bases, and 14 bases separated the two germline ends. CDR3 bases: TGTGCCAACAGCCTTTTATGGGGGGAGCTGTTTTTT. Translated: CANSLLWGELFF.

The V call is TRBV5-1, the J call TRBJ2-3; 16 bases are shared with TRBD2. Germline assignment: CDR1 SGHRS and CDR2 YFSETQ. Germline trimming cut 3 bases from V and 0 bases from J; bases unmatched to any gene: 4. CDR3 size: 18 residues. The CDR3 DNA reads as TGCGCCAGCAGCTGGGGACTAGCGGGAGGGTGGAGCACAGATACGCAGTATTTT. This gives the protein CASSWGLAGGWSTDTQYF.

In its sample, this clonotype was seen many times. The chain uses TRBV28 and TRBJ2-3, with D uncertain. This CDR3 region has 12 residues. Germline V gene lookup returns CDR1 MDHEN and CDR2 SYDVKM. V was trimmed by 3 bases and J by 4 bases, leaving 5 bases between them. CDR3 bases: TGTGCCAGCAGTTTCGTCGCAGATACGCAGTATTTT. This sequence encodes CASSFVADTQYF.

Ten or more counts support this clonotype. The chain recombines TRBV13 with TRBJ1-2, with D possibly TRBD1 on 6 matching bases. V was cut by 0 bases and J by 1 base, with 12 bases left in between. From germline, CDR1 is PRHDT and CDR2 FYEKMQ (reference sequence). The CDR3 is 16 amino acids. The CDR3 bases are TGTGCCAGCAGCTTAGGACGACAGGACTTTAACTATGGCTACACCTTC. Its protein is CASSLGRQDFNYGYTF.

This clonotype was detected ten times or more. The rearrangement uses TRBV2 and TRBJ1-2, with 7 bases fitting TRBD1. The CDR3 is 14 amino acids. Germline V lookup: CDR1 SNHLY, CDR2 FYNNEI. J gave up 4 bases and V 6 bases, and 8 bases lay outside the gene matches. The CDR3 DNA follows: TGTGCCAGCAGGGGGACAGTCGGAAGCTATGGCTACACCTTC. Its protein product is CASRGTVGSYGYTF.

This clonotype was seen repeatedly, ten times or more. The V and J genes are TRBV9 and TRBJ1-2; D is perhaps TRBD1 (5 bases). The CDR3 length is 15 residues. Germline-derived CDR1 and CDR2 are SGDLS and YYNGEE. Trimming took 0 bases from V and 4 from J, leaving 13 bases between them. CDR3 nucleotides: TGTGCCAGCAGCGTAGCTGGGGCAGGGACCTATGGCTACACCTTC. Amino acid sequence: CASSVAGAGTYGYTF.

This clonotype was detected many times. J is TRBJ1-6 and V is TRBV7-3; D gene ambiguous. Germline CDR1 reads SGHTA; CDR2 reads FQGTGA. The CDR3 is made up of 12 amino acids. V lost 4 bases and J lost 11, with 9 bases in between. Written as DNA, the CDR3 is TGTGCCAGCAGCTCCCCCCTAGCACCCCTCCACTTT. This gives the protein CASSSPLAPLHF.